The T cell receptor (beta chain) described here comes from a study of T cell responses to AZD1222 COVID-19 vaccine. The wider study: Second doses were pooled across both intervals (about 4 or about 12 weeks). Study conclusions and caveats: Per reports, nearly half of all spike-specific TCRs target regions that are unmutated in variants. Donors in the cohort were predominantly white British and more often female, and clonal diversity was possibly underestimated. Repertoire samples came only from after the peak T cell response.

For this clone: Its target is unknown.

V shed 5 bases and J shed 8 bases, with 12 bases lying between them. The CDR3 is 13 amino acids. Germline CDR1 reads SGHTA; CDR2 reads FQGNSA. The method was immunoSEQ multiplex PCR; TCRdb's version includes in-frame clones alone and lacks a portion of them. The table lists under 150,000 clones, about 85% of them singletons, with roughly 2.4% in the top ten. The chain joins TRBV7-2 to TRBJ1-4; D gene unclear. This TCR was sampled from an adult in good health. The specimen comprised peripheral blood, sampled on day 0 of AZD1222 vaccination. The CDR3 here is CASSPRTDEKLFF. DNA of the CDR3: TGTGCCAGCAGCCCCCGGACGGACGAAAAACTGTTTTTT.